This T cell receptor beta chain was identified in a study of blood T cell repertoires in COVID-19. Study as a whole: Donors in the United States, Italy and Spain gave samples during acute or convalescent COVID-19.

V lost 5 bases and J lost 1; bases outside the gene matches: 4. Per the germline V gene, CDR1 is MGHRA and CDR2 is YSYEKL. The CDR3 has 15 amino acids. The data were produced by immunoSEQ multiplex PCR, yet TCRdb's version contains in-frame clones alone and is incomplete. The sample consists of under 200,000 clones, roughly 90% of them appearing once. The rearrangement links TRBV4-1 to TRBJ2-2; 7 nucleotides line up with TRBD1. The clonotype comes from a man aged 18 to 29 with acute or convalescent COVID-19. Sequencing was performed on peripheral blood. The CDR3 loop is CASSIRDRNTGELFF. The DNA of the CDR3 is TGCGCCAGCAGCATCCGGGACAGGAACACCGGGGAGCTGTTTTTT.